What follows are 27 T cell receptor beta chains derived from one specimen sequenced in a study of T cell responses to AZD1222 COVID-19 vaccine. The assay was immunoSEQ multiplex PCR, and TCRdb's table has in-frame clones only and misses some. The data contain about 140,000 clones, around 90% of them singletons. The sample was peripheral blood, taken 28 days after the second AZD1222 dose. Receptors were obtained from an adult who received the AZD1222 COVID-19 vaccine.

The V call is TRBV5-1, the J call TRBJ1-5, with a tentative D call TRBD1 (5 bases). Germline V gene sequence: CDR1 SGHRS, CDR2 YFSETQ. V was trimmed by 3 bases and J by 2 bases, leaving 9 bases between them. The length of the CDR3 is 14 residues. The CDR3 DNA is TGCGCCAGCAGCTCCGGGGGTGGCAATCAGCCCCAGCATTTT. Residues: CASSSGGGNQPQHF.

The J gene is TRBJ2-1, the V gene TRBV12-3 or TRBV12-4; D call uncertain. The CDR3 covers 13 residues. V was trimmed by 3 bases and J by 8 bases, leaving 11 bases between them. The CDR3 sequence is CASSFPAGYEQFF. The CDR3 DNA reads TGTGCCAGCAGTTTCCCAGCAGGATATGAGCAGTTCTTC.

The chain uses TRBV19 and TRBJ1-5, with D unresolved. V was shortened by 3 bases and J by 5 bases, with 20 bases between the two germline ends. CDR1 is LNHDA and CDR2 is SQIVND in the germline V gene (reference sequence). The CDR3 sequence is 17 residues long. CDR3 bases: TGTGCCAGTAGTATTAGTCTAACGGGTATCCCCCATCAGCCCCAGCATTTT. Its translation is CASSISLTGIPHQPQHF.

The CDR3 nucleotides read TGTGCCAGCAGCCAATCCAGCCAATATGTCAATGAGCAGTTCTTC. It encodes CASSQSSQYVNEQFF. The chain couples TRBV4-2 to TRBJ2-1; D unresolved. The CDR3 contains 15 residues. The germline V gene has CDR1 LGHNA and CDR2 YNFKEQ. The V gene lost 2 bases and the J gene lost 6 bases, with 14 bases spanning the gap.

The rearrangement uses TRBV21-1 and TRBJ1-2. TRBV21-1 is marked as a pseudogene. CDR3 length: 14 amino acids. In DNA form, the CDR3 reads TGTGCCAGCACCTTAGGAGGACCTAACTATGGCTACACCTTC. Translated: CASTLGGPNYGYTF.

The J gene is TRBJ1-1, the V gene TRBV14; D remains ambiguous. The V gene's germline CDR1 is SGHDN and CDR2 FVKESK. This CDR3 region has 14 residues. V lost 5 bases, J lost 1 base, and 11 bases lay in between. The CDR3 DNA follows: TGTGCCAGCAGCTTGGACGGCACGAACACTGAAGCTTTCTTT. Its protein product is CASSLDGTNTEAFF.

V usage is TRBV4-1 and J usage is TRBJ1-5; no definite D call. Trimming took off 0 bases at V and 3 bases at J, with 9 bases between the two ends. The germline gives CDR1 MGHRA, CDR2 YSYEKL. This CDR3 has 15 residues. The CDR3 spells CASSQDWGSNQPQHF. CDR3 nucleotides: TGCGCCAGCAGCCAAGATTGGGGTTCCAATCAGCCCCAGCATTTT.

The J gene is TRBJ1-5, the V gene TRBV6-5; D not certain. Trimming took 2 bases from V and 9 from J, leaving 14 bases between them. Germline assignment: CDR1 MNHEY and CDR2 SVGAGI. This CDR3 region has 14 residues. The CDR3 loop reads CASSYARDLGPQHF. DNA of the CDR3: TGTGCCAGCAGTTACGCCCGAGACCTAGGGCCCCAGCATTTT.

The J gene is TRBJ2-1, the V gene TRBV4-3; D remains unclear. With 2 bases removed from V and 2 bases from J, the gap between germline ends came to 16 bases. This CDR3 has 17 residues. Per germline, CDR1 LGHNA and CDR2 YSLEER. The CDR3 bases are TGCGCCAGCAGCCAACGCCCCTCTACCGCCCCCTACAATGAGCAGTTCTTC. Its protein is CASSQRPSTAPYNEQFF.

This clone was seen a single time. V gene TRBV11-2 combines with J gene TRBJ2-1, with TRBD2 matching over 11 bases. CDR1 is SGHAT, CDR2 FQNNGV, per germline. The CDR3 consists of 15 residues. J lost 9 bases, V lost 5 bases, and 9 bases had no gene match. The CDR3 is CASSALSGGGIEQFF. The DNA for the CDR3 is TGTGCCAGCAGCGCCCTTAGCGGGGGGGGTATTGAGCAGTTCTTC.

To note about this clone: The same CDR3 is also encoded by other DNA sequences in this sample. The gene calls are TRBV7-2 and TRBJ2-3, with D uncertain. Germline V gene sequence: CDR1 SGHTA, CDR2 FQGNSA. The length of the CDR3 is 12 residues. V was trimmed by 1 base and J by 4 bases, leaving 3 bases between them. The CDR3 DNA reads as TGTGCCAGCAGCTTAGTTGCAGATACGCAGTATTTT. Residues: CASSLVADTQYF.

The DNA for the CDR3 is TGTGCCAGCAGCGTCGCGGGGACAGGGGCCCACAATGAGCAGTTCTTC. It specifies CASSVAGTGAHNEQFF. V and J are TRBV9 and TRBJ2-1, with TRBD1 matching over 10 bases. The CDR3 extends over 16 amino acids. Germline V gene data show CDR1 as SGDLS and CDR2 as YYNGEE. The ends lost 2 bases at V and 5 bases at J; junction bases unmatched: 7.

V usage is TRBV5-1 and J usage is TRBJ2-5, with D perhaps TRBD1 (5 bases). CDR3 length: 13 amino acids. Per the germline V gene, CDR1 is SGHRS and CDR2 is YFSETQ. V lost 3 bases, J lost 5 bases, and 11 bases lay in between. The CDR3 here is CASSSVGQETQYF. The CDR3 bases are TGCGCCAGCAGCTCGGTGGGGCAGGAGACCCAGTACTTC. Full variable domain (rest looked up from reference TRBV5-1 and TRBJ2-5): KAGVTQTPRYLIKTRGQQVTLSCSPISGHRSVSWYQQTPGQGLQFLFEYFSETQRNKGNFPGRFSGRQFSNSRSEMNVSTLELGDSALYLCASSSVGQETQYFGPGTRLLVL.

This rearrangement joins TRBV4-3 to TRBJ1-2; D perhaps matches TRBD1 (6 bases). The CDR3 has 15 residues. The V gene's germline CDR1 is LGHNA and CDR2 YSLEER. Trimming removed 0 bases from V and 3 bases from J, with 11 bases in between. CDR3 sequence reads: CASSQELGQYYGYTF. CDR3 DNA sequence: TGCGCCAGCAGCCAAGAATTGGGACAATACTATGGCTACACCTTC.

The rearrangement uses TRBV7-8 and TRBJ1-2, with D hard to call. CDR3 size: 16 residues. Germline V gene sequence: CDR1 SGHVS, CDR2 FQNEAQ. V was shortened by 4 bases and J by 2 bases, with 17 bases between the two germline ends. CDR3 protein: CASSSPETAVNYGYTF. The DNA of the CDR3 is TGTGCCAGCAGCTCCCCTGAGACCGCTGTAAACTATGGCTACACCTTC. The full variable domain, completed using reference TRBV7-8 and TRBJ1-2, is GAGVSQSPRYKVAKRGQDVALRCDPISGHVSLFWYQQALGQGPEFLTYFQNEAQLDKSGLPSDRFFAERPEGSVSTLKIQRTQQEDSAVYLCASSSPETAVNYGYTFGSGTRLTVV.

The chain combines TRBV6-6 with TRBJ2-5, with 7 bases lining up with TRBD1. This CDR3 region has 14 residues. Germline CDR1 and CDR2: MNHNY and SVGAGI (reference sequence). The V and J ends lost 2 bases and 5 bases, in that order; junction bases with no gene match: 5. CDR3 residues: CASSYDRVRETQYF. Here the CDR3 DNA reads TGTGCCAGCAGTTACGACAGGGTGCGGGAGACCCAGTACTTC.

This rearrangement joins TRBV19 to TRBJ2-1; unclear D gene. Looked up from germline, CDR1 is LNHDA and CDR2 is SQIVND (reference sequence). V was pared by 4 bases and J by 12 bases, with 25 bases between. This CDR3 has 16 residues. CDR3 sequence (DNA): TGTGCCAGTAGTACCGATCAAAAAAAACCCAGCGCTAGGCAGTTCTTC. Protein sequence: CASSTDQKKPSARQFF.

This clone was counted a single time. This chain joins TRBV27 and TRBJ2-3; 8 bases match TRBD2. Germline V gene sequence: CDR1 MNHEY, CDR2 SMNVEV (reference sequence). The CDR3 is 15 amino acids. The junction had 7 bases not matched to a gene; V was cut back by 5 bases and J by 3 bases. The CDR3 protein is CASSPLGGRTDTQYF. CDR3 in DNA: TGTGCCAGCAGTCCGTTGGGCGGGAGGACAGATACGCAGTATTTT.

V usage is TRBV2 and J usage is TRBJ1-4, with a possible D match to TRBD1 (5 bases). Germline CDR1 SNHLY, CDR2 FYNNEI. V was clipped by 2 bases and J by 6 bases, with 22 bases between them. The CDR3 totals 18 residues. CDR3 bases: TGTGCCAGCAGTGAAAGGGGAAAGGTACGACTCACTGATGAAAAACTGTTTTTT. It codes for CASSERGKVRLTDEKLFF.

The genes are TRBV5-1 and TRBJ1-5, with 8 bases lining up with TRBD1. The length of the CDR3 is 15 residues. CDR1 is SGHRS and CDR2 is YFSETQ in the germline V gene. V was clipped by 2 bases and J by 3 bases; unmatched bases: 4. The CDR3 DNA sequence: TGCGCCAGCAGCTTAGGACAGGGTACCAATCAGCCCCAGCATTTT. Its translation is CASSLGQGTNQPQHF. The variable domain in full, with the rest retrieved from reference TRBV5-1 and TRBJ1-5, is KAGVTQTPRYLIKTRGQQVTLSCSPISGHRSVSWYQQTPGQGLQFLFEYFSETQRNKGNFPGRFSGRQFSNSRSEMNVSTLELGDSALYLCASSLGQGTNQPQHFGDGTRLSIL.

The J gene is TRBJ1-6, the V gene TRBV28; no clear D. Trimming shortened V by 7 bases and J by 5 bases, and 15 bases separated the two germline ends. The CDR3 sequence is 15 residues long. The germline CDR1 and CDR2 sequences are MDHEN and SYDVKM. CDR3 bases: TGTGCCAGCACTTTCATCGGGGATGATAATTCACCCCTCCACTTT. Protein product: CASTFIGDDNSPLHF.

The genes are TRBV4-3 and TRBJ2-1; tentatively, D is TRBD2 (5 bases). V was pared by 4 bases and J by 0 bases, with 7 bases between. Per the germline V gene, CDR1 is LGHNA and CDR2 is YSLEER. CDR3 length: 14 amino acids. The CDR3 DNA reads TGCGCCAGCAGCCCTACTAGCTCCTACAATGAGCAGTTCTTC. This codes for CASSPTSSYNEQFF.

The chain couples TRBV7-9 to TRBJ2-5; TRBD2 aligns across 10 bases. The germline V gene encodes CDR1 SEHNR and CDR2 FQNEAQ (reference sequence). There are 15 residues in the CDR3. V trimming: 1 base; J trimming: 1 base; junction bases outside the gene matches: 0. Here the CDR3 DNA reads TGTGCCAGCAGCTTAGGGACTAGCGGCCAAGAGACCCAGTACTTC. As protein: CASSLGTSGQETQYF.

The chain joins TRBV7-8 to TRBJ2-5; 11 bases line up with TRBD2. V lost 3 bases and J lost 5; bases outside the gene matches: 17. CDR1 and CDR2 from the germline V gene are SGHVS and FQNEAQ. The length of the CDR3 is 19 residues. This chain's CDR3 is CASSLGTGWLAGGSETQYF. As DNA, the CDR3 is TGTGCCAGCAGCTTGGGGACAGGGTGGCTAGCGGGAGGCTCGGAGACCCAGTACTTC.

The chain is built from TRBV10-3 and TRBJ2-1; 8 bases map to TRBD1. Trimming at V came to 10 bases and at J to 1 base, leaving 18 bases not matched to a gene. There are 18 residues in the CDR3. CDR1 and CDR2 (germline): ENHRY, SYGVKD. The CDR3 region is CATYRTGNFLTSYNEQFF. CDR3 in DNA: TGTGCCACTTATAGGACAGGGAACTTCCTTACTTCCTACAATGAGCAGTTCTTC.

The CDR3 sequence is CASSLSTSAIPYEQYF. The CDR3 DNA is TGTGCCAGCAGCTTGAGTACTAGCGCTATTCCCTACGAGCAGTACTTC. The rearrangement joins TRBV5-4 to TRBJ2-7, with 7 positions matching TRBD2. The CDR3 spans 16 residues. V lost 1 base and J lost 2; bases outside the gene matches: 9. Germline CDR1 and CDR2: SGHNT and YYREEE (reference sequence).

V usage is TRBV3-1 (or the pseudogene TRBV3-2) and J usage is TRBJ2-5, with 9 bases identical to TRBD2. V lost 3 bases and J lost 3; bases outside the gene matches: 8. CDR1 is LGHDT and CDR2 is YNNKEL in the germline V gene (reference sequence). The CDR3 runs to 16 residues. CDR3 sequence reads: CASSQPLAGGKETQYF. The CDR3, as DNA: TGTGCCAGCAGCCAGCCTCTGGCGGGGGGGAAAGAGACCCAGTACTTC.